These T cell receptor beta chains were read from a single sample in a study of shared clonotypes between healthy human individuals. TCRdb's table, derived via immunoSEQ multiplex PCR, lists solely in-frame clones and lacks some. The profile shows about 2 million clones, 95% of them singletons. Sequencing was performed on naive CD4+ T cells sorted from blood. These receptors were collected from a man between 18 and 35 years old in good health. The CDR3 runs from the conserved cysteine through the conserved F or W. A D gene is named only where the DNA matches it firmly. Clone size is not always given. Where it is, it says once, few, many or a class for expanded clones.

j_call,clone_size,d_call,v_call,cdr3_nt,cdr3_aa
TRBJ2-2,-,TRBD2,TRBV9,TGTGCCAGCAGCGTAGTTTCTAGCGGGAGCGGTACGGCCGGGGAGCTGTTTTTT,CASSVVSSGSGTAGELFF
TRBJ2-7,-,-,TRBV6-5,TGTGCCAGCGGTTCGACGTTCGGGGGTCTATACGAGCAGTACTTC,CASGSTFGGLYEQYF
TRBJ2-7,-,TRBD1,TRBV7-3,TGTGCCAGCAGCTTAGTGGGGACAGGGATAAACGAGCAGTACTTC,CASSLVGTGINEQYF
TRBJ1-5,-,-,TRBV6-1,TGTGCCAGCAGTGAGCAAGCAGGAAATCAGCCCCAGCATTTT,CASSEQAGNQPQHF
TRBJ2-7,-,-,TRBV19,TGTGCCAGTAGTACGGCAGGACGGACCACAAGGGTTTCCTACGAGCAGTACTTC,CASSTAGRTTRVSYEQYF
TRBJ1-1,-,-,TRBV14,TGTGCCAGCAGCCAAGACAGGGGAGGAGCTGAAGCTTTCTTT,CASSQDRGGAEAFF
TRBJ2-5,-,TRBD1,TRBV7-9,TGTGCCAGCAGCGACAGACTCAGGACAGGGGCTGAGACCCAGTACTTC,CASSDRLRTGAETQYF
TRBJ1-2,few,-,TRBV25-1,TGTGCCAGCAGTAGTTTGGGGGAGCACTATGGCTACACCTTC,CASSSLGEHYGYTF
TRBJ2-3,-,-,TRBV18,TGTGCCAGCTCAACTCAGGGAATGGTAGATACGCAGTATTTT,CASSTQGMVDTQYF
TRBJ2-2,once,-,TRBV15,TGTGCCACGCGGGAACCCGGGAACACCGGGGAGCTGTTTTTT,CATREPGNTGELFF
TRBJ1-2,-,-,TRBV11-2,TGTGCCAGCAGCTTACGACAGAACTATGGCTACACCTTC,CASSLRQNYGYTF
TRBJ2-5,-,-,TRBV6-5,TGTGCCAGCAGTGGGGGGGCTTTGTGGACGGAGACCCAGTACTTC,CASSGGALWTETQYF
TRBJ2-1,-,-,TRBV15,TGTGCCACCAGCAATAACAATGAGCAGTTCTTC,CATSNNNEQFF
TRBJ2-7,-,TRBD1,TRBV5-1,TGCGCCAGCAGCTTGGTGACAGGGTCCCACGAGCAGTACTTC,CASSLVTGSHEQYF
TRBJ1-6,-,-,TRBV9,TGTGCCAGCAGCGTAGCTCTGAGCTCCTATAATTCACCCCTCCACTTT,CASSVALSSYNSPLHF
TRBJ2-7,-,TRBD2,TRBV5-1,TGCGCCAGCAGCTTCGTTAGCGGGGGCCCCTACGAGCAGTACTTC,CASSFVSGGPYEQYF
TRBJ1-1,-,TRBD1,TRBV4-3,TGCGCCAGCAGCCCCGGACAGGGGGCCACTGAAGCTTTCTTT,CASSPGQGATEAFF
TRBJ2-7,-,TRBD2,TRBV30,TGTGCCTGGAGGACTAGCGGGAGATCTTACGAGCAGTACTTC,CAWRTSGRSYEQYF
TRBJ1-6,-,-,TRBV9,TGTGCCAGCAGCGTAGGGCAGGGCAGGGGAGGTGGATATTCACCCCTCCACTTT,CASSVGQGRGGGYSPLHF
TRBJ1-2,few,-,TRBV6-1,TGTGCCAGCAGGGTCGCAGACTACGATGGCTACACCTTC,CASRVADYDGYTF
TRBJ1-6,-,TRBD1,TRBV28,TGTGCCAGCAGTACCGAGACAGGGCCATCACCCCTCCACTTT,CASSTETGPSPLHF
TRBJ2-7,-,TRBD1,TRBV5-6,TGTGCCAGCAGCTTGGGGGACAGGTCCTATTACGAGCAGTACTTC,CASSLGDRSYYEQYF
TRBJ2-2,many,-,TRBV28,TGTGCCAGCATCATGGGGGGGAACACCGGGGAGCTGTTTTTT,CASIMGGNTGELFF
TRBJ2-2,-,TRBD1,TRBV10-1,TGCGCCAGCAGGAGAGGGGGCGACGGCGGGGAGCTGTTTTTT,CASRRGGDGGELFF
TRBJ1-5,-,TRBD1,TRBV18,TGTGCCAGCTCACCGGGGACAGGGCTTCAGCCCCAGCATTTT,CASSPGTGLQPQHF
TRBJ2-3,-,TRBD2,TRBV6-1,TGTGCCAGCAGTGAAGTGGCTAGCGGGGGGGTAGCGGCAGATACGCAGTATTTT,CASSEVASGGVAADTQYF
TRBJ1-2,-,-,TRBV5-4,TGTGCCAGCAGTTATGGGATCTATGGCTACACCTTC,CASSYGIYGYTF
TRBJ2-7,-,-,TRBV28,TGTGCCAGCAGTTTATTGGGGCAGAACTACGAGCAGTACTTC,CASSLLGQNYEQYF
TRBJ1-3,-,-,TRBV5-1,TGCGCCAGCAGCTTCGGCCACCAGGATGGAAACACCATATATTTT,CASSFGHQDGNTIYF
TRBJ1-2,-,-,TRBV6-5,TGTGCCAGCAGTTCTGAGAACTATGGCTACACCTTC,CASSSENYGYTF
TRBJ2-5,-,-,TRBV6-6,TGTGCCAGCAGTCGCGAAAATCCGTCCCTCCAAGAGACCCAGTACTTC,CASSRENPSLQETQYF
TRBJ1-3,-,-,TRBV10-3,TGTGCCATCAGTGAAACGGACAGCACCTCTGGAAACACCATATATTTT,CAISETDSTSGNTIYF
TRBJ1-6,-,-,TRBV5-1,TGCGCCAGCAGCTTGGGGGGGGAATATAATTCACCCCTCCACTTT,CASSLGGEYNSPLHF
TRBJ2-3,-,TRBD2,TRBV10-1,TGCGCCAGCCCCCGAAGGGGACTAAAGTTTGCTACGCAGTATTTT,CASPRRGLKFATQYF
TRBJ2-1,-,TRBD2,TRBV5-4,TGTGCCAGCAGCTTGGTAGCGGGAACCTACAATGAGCAGTTCTTC,CASSLVAGTYNEQFF
TRBJ2-5,once,-,TRBV6-6,TGTGCCAGCAGTTCCCCAGAGGGGGGCAAAGAGACCCAGTACTTC,CASSSPEGGKETQYF
TRBJ2-3,-,TRBD2,TRBV5-1,TGCGCCAGCAGCTTCACTAGCGGGGGGCCGGATACGCAGTATTTT,CASSFTSGGPDTQYF
TRBJ2-3,-,TRBD2,TRBV11-2,TGTGCCAGCAGTTTTACTAGCGGGGGGTCCACAGATACGCAGTATTTT,CASSFTSGGSTDTQYF
TRBJ1-4,-,-,TRBV7-2,TGTGCCAGCAGCTTCAACCCAGGGGCAACTAATGAAAAACTGTTTTTT,CASSFNPGATNEKLFF
TRBJ1-2,-,TRBD1,TRBV5-1,TGCGCCAGCAGCTCCGGACAGGGGGAAGCTAACTATGGCTACACCTTC,CASSSGQGEANYGYTF
TRBJ2-3,-,TRBD2,TRBV4-1,TGCGCCAGCAGCCAAGATAGCGGGGCGGCAGATACGCAGTATTTT,CASSQDSGAADTQYF
TRBJ2-3,-,TRBD2,TRBV7-9,TGTGCCAGCAGCTCTCGGACTAGCGGGAACACAGATACGCAGTATTTT,CASSSRTSGNTDTQYF
TRBJ2-7,-,TRBD1,TRBV14,TGTGCCAGCAGTTCAACCACCCGGGACAGGGGGCAGGAGCAGTACTTC,CASSSTTRDRGQEQYF
TRBJ1-5,once,-,TRBV7-9,TGTGCCAGCAGCTTAGCTTATAGCAATCAGCCCCAGCATTTT,CASSLAYSNQPQHF
TRBJ2-7,-,-,TRBV5-1,TGCGCCAGCAGCTGGTGGGTGACGGGGAGCTCCTACGAGCAGTACTTC,CASSWWVTGSSYEQYF
TRBJ2-7,-,TRBD2,TRBV4-1,TGCGCCAGCAGCCAAACAGCGGGGCCTACCTACGAGCAGTACTTC,CASSQTAGPTYEQYF
TRBJ2-3,-,-,TRBV5-1,TGCGCCAGCATCCCTATCCTCGGGGACACAGATACGCAGTATTTT,CASIPILGDTDTQYF
TRBJ1-2,-,-,TRBV2,TGTGCCAGCAGGTTACGGGGCGTCGGCACCTTC,CASRLRGVGTF
TRBJ2-2,-,-,TRBV5-1,TGCGCCAGCAGCTCTGAGTACGGGGAGCTGTTTTTT,CASSSEYGELFF
TRBJ2-7,-,-,TRBV2,TGTGCCAGCAGTGAAACGCGGCCAGTGAGCTCCTACGAGCAGTACTTC,CASSETRPVSSYEQYF
TRBJ2-5,once,-,TRBV5-1,TGCGCCAGCAGCTTTGCAGGACGGGAGACCCAGTACTTC,CASSFAGRETQYF
TRBJ2-6,-,-,TRBV19,TGTGCCAGTAGTTACCTTAGAGGGCGGCTCTCTGGGGCCAACGTCCTGACTTTC,CASSYLRGRLSGANVLTF
TRBJ2-7,-,-,TRBV2,TGTGCCAGCAATCAAGGGTATACATACGAGCAGTACTTC,CASNQGYTYEQYF
TRBJ1-6,-,TRBD1,TRBV4-1,TGCGCCAGCAGCCTATGGGACAGGGGGCCTAATTCACCCCTCCACTTT,CASSLWDRGPNSPLHF
TRBJ2-1,-,TRBD1,TRBV11-2,TGTGCCAGCAGCTACGGGACAGGCTTCAATGAGCAGTTCTTC,CASSYGTGFNEQFF
TRBJ1-2,-,TRBD1,TRBV5-4,TGTGCCAGCAGCTTCCCAGGGGGTAGCTATGGCTACACCTTC,CASSFPGGSYGYTF
TRBJ1-5,-,TRBD1,TRBV19,TGTGCCAGTATTGCGGACAGGACCAGCAATCAGCCCCAGCATTTT,CASIADRTSNQPQHF
TRBJ2-5,-,-,TRBV7-9,TGTGCCAGCAGCTTAGCGCACGGGGCTCAGGAGACCCAGTACTTC,CASSLAHGAQETQYF
TRBJ2-1,once,TRBD2,TRBV10-2,TGCGCCAGCACGAAGGGGACTAGCGGGGTGCTGGATGAGCAGTTCTTC,CASTKGTSGVLDEQFF